Following are 27 T cell receptor beta chains from one sample sequenced in a study of OX40 agonist ivuxolimab in advanced cancers. Sequencing was performed with immunoSEQ multiplex PCR; in TCRdb, only in-frame clones are kept and a portion is missing. This sample has about 33,000 clones; roughly 84% occur once, and the top ten carry 20% to 25%. Specimen: CD4+ or CD8+ T cells sorted from blood, collected in a trial of the OX40 agonist ivuxolimab. Receptors originate from an adult with an advanced solid tumor such as melanoma, head and neck, liver or kidney cancer.

The rearrangement joins TRBV13 to TRBJ2-7; 11 nucleotides line up with TRBD1. CDR3 length: 15 residues. The V and J ends lost 6 bases and 3 bases, in that order; junction bases with no gene match: 7. CDR1 PRHDT and CDR2 FYEKMQ come from the germline V gene (reference sequence). The CDR3 region is CASSYSGTGGYEQYF. The CDR3 DNA follows: TGTGCCAGCAGTTACTCCGGGACAGGGGGCTACGAGCAGTACTTC.

This clone was counted only a few times. V is TRBV4-2 and J is TRBJ2-7, with 14 bases matching TRBD2. Germline-derived CDR1 and CDR2 are LGHNA and YNFKEQ. V was pared by 3 bases and J by 3 bases, with 7 bases of the junction left unmatched. The CDR3 is 17 amino acids. This CDR3 is CASSHAGTSGRHYEQYF. The CDR3 DNA is TGTGCCAGCAGCCATGCCGGGACTAGCGGGAGACACTACGAGCAGTACTTC.

The rearrangement joins TRBV6-1 to TRBJ2-7; the match to TRBD2 covers 9 bases. Unmatched junction bases numbered 7, after V lost 11 bases and J lost 2 bases. CDR1 and CDR2 from the germline V gene are MNHNS and SASEGT. This CDR3 is built from 13 residues. CDR3 coding DNA: TGTGCCGCGGGGGGGGGCTTCGCCTACGAGCAGTACTTC. Protein sequence: CAAGGGFAYEQYF.

The V gene is TRBV10-3, the J gene TRBJ2-1; a possible D gene is TRBD2 (5 bases). CDR3 length: 15 amino acids. The germline V gene encodes CDR1 ENHRY and CDR2 SYGVKD. V was clipped by 3 bases and J by 2 bases, with 11 bases between them. CDR3 protein: CAISDLGGPYNEQFF. CDR3 in DNA: TGTGCCATCAGTGACCTCGGAGGTCCCTACAATGAGCAGTTCTTC.

This clone was observed a single time. V gene TRBV28 combines with J gene TRBJ1-1; unclear D gene. Looked up from germline, CDR1 is MDHEN and CDR2 is SYDVKM. V lost 5 bases, J lost 0 bases, and 13 bases lay in between. CDR3 length equals 15 residues. DNA of the CDR3: TGTGCCAGCAGTCTTCGTACAGAAATGAACACTGAAGCTTTCTTT. It encodes CASSLRTEMNTEAFF.

V gene TRBV7-9 combines with J gene TRBJ1-2; D is unresolved. The germline V gene has CDR1 SEHNR and CDR2 FQNEAQ (reference sequence). Trimming took 3 bases from V and 6 from J, leaving 14 bases between them. The CDR3 extends over 14 amino acids. In DNA form, the CDR3 reads TGTGCCAGCAGCTTTAGACCCACTCTAGATGGCTACACCTTC. The encoded protein is CASSFRPTLDGYTF.

The chain employs TRBV2 and TRBJ2-1; 9 bases align to TRBD1. Trimming took 10 bases from V and 3 from J; bases not matched to a gene: 7. Germline V CDR1 and CDR2: SNHLY, FYNNEI. The length of the CDR3 is 14 residues. The DNA for the CDR3 is TGTGCCACCGGGGACAGGGCGGGCTACAATGAGCAGTTCTTC. Its protein is CATGDRAGYNEQFF.

With respect to this clone: Germline and junction disagree at one end, which may indicate a read error. The chain links TRBV10-2 to TRBJ2-5, with 11 bases fitting TRBD1. CDR1 is WSHSY, CDR2 SAAADI, per germline. CDR3 size: 13 residues. Here the CDR3 reads CASSGDRGEIQYF. As DNA, the CDR3 is TGCGCCAGCAGTGGGGACAGGGGGGAGATCCAGTACTTC.

The chain combines TRBV5-4 with TRBJ2-3; TRBD1 matches 8 bases. The CDR3 length is 15 residues. Unmatched junction bases numbered 9, after V lost 5 bases and J lost 4 bases. Per germline, CDR1 SGHNT and CDR2 YYREEE (reference sequence). The CDR3: CASSYLTGEADTQYF. CDR3 nucleotide sequence: TGTGCCAGCAGTTACCTGACAGGGGAGGCAGATACGCAGTATTTT.

CDR3 amino acids: CASSLEPGFNNEQFF. In nucleotides, the CDR3 is TGCGCCAGCAGCTTGGAACCGGGATTTAACAATGAGCAGTTCTTC. V gene TRBV5-1 combines with J gene TRBJ2-1; TRBD2 is a possible D gene (5 bases). Trimming shortened V by 0 bases and J by 5 bases, and 12 bases separated the two germline ends. The CDR3 is 15 amino acids. From germline, CDR1 is SGHRS and CDR2 YFSETQ.

This chain uses TRBV9 with TRBJ1-3; weak D call: TRBD1 (5 bases). The V gene lost 4 bases and the J gene lost 4 bases, with 12 bases spanning the gap. The CDR3 has 14 amino acids. Germline V gene sequence: CDR1 SGDLS, CDR2 YYNGEE. CDR3 residues: CASSLDGAGNTIYF. For the CDR3, the DNA is TGTGCCAGCAGCCTCGACGGGGCCGGAAACACCATATATTTT. The full variable domain, in which reference TRBV9 and TRBJ1-3 provide the parts outside the CDR3, is DSGVTQTPKHLITATGQRVTLRCSPRSGDLSVYWYQQSLDQGLQFLIQYYNGEERAKGNILERFSAQQFPDLHSELNLSSLELGDSALYFCASSLDGAGNTIYFGEGSWLTVV.

V and J are TRBV5-1 and TRBJ2-7; 9 bases line up with TRBD2. This CDR3 is built from 14 residues. Germline V gene lookup returns CDR1 SGHRS and CDR2 YFSETQ. J gave up 3 bases and V 6 bases, and 7 bases lay outside the gene matches. The CDR3 region is CASTLGLAGYEQYF. The CDR3 coding sequence is TGCGCCAGCACCCTGGGACTAGCAGGCTACGAGCAGTACTTC.

The chain recombines TRBV28 with TRBJ1-1; unclear D gene. The length of the CDR3 is 15 residues. The V and J ends lost 7 bases and 5 bases respectively, with 20 bases between them. The germline CDR1 and CDR2 sequences are MDHEN and SYDVKM. CDR3 amino acids: CASTESGRINTEAFF. DNA for the CDR3: TGTGCCAGCACGGAATCGGGGAGAATAAATACTGAAGCTTTCTTT.

The V call is TRBV27, the J call TRBJ2-7; a possible D gene is TRBD1 (6 bases). Trimming pared 5 bases from V and 5 bases from J, leaving 10 bases between. This CDR3 has 12 amino acids. CDR1 is MNHEY, CDR2 SMNVEV, per germline (reference sequence). For the CDR3, the DNA is TGTGCCAGCAGTCCCCAGGGGAACGAGCAGTACTTC. Its translation is CASSPQGNEQYF.

The chain carries TRBV11-2 and TRBJ2-2; D is unclear. Germline V gives CDR1 SGHAT, CDR2 FQNNGV. Deletions cut 5 bases from V and 6 bases from J, with 7 bases between. The CDR3 loop spans 12 amino acids. The CDR3 DNA reads TGTGCCAGCAGCCCATGGCCCGGGGAGCTGTTTTTT. It yields the protein CASSPWPGELFF.

The J gene is TRBJ2-4, the V gene TRBV28; TRBD2 matches 10 bases. The CDR3 contains 14 residues. V was pared by 2 bases and J by 8 bases, with 3 bases of the junction left unmatched. From germline, CDR1 is MDHEN and CDR2 SYDVKM. The DNA for the CDR3 is TGTGCCAGCAGTTTACCCAGCGGGGGGGACATTCAGTACTTC. It codes for CASSLPSGGDIQYF.

V is TRBV5-6 and J is TRBJ1-5; TRBD1 is a possible D gene (6 bases). Germline V gene data show CDR1 as SGHDT and CDR2 as YYEEEE. The CDR3 length is 14 residues. Trimming removed 0 bases at V and 5 bases at J, with 9 bases between. The CDR3 here is CASSLGWGHQPQHF. The CDR3, as DNA: TGTGCCAGCAGCTTGGGATGGGGGCATCAGCCCCAGCATTTT.

V usage is TRBV10-2 and J usage is TRBJ1-2, with D uncertain. Germline V gene lookup returns CDR1 WSHSY and CDR2 SAAADI. This CDR3 contains 14 residues. Trimming removed 4 bases at V and 4 bases at J, with 13 bases between. The CDR3, as DNA: TGCGCCAGCAGTGTTTCTTTGGCTCCCTATGGCTACACCTTC. Translating it yields CASSVSLAPYGYTF.

This chain uses TRBV7-9 with TRBJ2-7, with D perhaps matching TRBD1 (5 bases). Trimming took off 5 bases at V and 3 bases at J, with 20 bases between the two ends. The CDR3 sequence is 16 residues long. Germline CDR1 SEHNR, CDR2 FQNEAQ (reference sequence). The CDR3 DNA follows: TGTGCCAGCAGCGGTATGTCCGGACAAATCTTCTACGAGCAGTACTTC. It translates to CASSGMSGQIFYEQYF.

The rearrangement joins TRBV6-5 to TRBJ2-5; 10 nucleotides match TRBD2. The CDR3 runs to 14 residues. Per the germline V gene, CDR1 is MNHEY and CDR2 is SVGAGI. With V trimmed by 6 bases and J by 2 bases, 3 bases remained unmatched. The CDR3 protein is CASSAAGGQETQYF. The DNA for the CDR3 is TGTGCCAGCAGCGCAGCGGGAGGGCAAGAGACCCAGTACTTC.

The chain has TRBV9 and TRBJ2-7, with 7 bases matching TRBD1. The trim removed 0 bases at V and 6 bases at J, leaving 6 bases unmatched. The CDR3 runs to 14 residues. The germline CDR1 and CDR2 sequences are SGDLS and YYNGEE. This CDR3 reads CASSVAYRGREQYF. Here the CDR3 DNA reads TGTGCCAGCAGCGTAGCTTACAGGGGTCGCGAGCAGTACTTC.

The chain couples TRBV4-3 to TRBJ2-5; TRBD2 aligns across 7 bases. The CDR3 contains 16 residues. Per the germline V gene, CDR1 is LGHNA and CDR2 is YSLEER. The ends lost 0 bases at V and 5 bases at J; junction bases unmatched: 9. The CDR3 protein is CASSQDPSGVGETQYF. The CDR3 bases are TGCGCCAGCAGCCAAGATCCCAGCGGGGTAGGGGAGACCCAGTACTTC.

The chain uses TRBV6-1 and TRBJ1-2; D is perhaps TRBD1 (5 bases). The CDR3 has 14 amino acids. The V and J ends lost 3 bases and 8 bases respectively, with 16 bases between them. Looked up from germline, CDR1 is MNHNS and CDR2 is SASEGT. CDR3 nucleotides: TGTGCCAGCAGTGATGCAGGGTCTTATTGGGGCTACACCTTC. This codes for CASSDAGSYWGYTF.

The chain carries TRBV6-6 and TRBJ2-7, with D possibly matching TRBD1 (5 bases). The CDR3 is made up of 13 amino acids. The germline V gene encodes CDR1 MNHNY and CDR2 SVGAGI (reference sequence). Trimming stripped 8 bases from V and 2 bases from J, with 13 bases between. The chain's CDR3 is CASGPGPPYEQYF. DNA of the CDR3: TGTGCCAGCGGCCCAGGGCCCCCCTACGAGCAGTACTTC.

The chain uses TRBV28 and TRBJ2-5; TRBD1 matches at 11 bases. V was clipped by 4 bases and J by 4 bases; unmatched bases: 11. Looked up from germline, CDR1 is MDHEN and CDR2 is SYDVKM. The CDR3 contains 17 residues. The CDR3 DNA follows: TGTGCCAGCAGTTCGACCATCAGGACAGGGGGCCGAGAGACCCAGTACTTC. Its protein product is CASSSTIRTGGRETQYF.

J is TRBJ2-7 and V is TRBV27, with 7 bases lining up with TRBD1. Germline V gives CDR1 MNHEY, CDR2 SMNVEV (reference sequence). The CDR3 length is 15 residues. The V gene end was trimmed by 7 bases and the J gene end by 2 bases; junction bases not matched to a gene: 11. The CDR3 nucleotides are TGTGCCAGCAAACCCTCGGACAGGAAACCCTACGAGCAGTACTTC. This gives the protein CASKPSDRKPYEQYF.

The V and J genes are TRBV10-2 and TRBJ2-1; D is perhaps TRBD1 (6 bases). Germline V gene data show CDR1 as WSHSY and CDR2 as SAAADI. The CDR3 is 16 amino acids. Trimming removed 0 bases from V and 3 bases from J, with 12 bases in between. The CDR3 loop reads CASSESGHWIYNEQFF. The CDR3 DNA reads as TGCGCCAGCAGTGAGTCGGGACACTGGATCTACAATGAGCAGTTCTTC.